The 14 T cell receptor beta chains given below trace back to one sample, sequenced in a study of T cells after yellow fever vaccination. TCRdb redid the calling of the 5' RACE reads with MiXCR, one entry per CDR3 protein. The table lists approximately 160,000 distinct CDR3 sequences, approximately 6.2% of them singletons. The sample consisted of CD4+ T cells sorted from PBMCs, taken on the day of the first yellow fever vaccination. All receptors derive from a man aged 18 to 30 who received the YFV17D yellow fever vaccine.

This clonotype appeared many times. The J gene is TRBJ2-7, the V gene TRBV19; 9 bases are shared with TRBD1. Germline lookup yields CDR1 LNHDA and CDR2 SQIVND (reference sequence). The CDR3 spans 14 residues. V gave up 4 bases and J gave up 1 base; unmatched junction bases: 2. CDR3: CASSKGQGSYEQYF. As DNA, the CDR3 is TGTGCCAGTAGTAAAGGACAGGGGTCCTACGAGCAGTACTTC.

This clonotype was observed at least ten times. V usage is TRBV2 and J usage is TRBJ2-2, with D perhaps given as TRBD1 or TRBD2 (5 bases each). The CDR3 extends over 14 amino acids. The V end was cut by 6 bases, the J end by 1 base, with 9 bases between. Germline V lookup: CDR1 SNHLY, CDR2 FYNNEI. CDR3 amino acids: CASRGRLNTGELFF. Here the CDR3 DNA reads TGTGCCAGCAGGGGACGTTTGAACACCGGGGAGCTGTTTTTT.

This clonotype was seen many times. The V and J genes are TRBV27 and TRBJ2-3; tentatively, D is TRBD2 (5 bases). Germline V gene lookup returns CDR1 MNHEY and CDR2 SMNVEV (reference sequence). V lost 6 bases and J lost 3, with 13 bases in between. CDR3 length: 14 residues. The chain's CDR3 is CASRMGRRTDTQYF. The CDR3 DNA follows: TGTGCCAGCAGGATGGGCAGGAGGACAGATACGCAGTATTTT.

This chain joins TRBV5-1 and TRBJ1-1; D unresolved. Germline assignment: CDR1 SGHRS and CDR2 YFSETQ. The CDR3 covers 13 residues. The germline V and J ends were trimmed by 5 bases and 6 bases, with 14 bases remaining between them. The CDR3 DNA reads TGCGCCAGCAGATATCAACGCGGCGCTGAAGCTTTCTTT. It translates to CASRYQRGAEAFF.

This chain joins TRBV6-1 and TRBJ1-1; perhaps TRBD1 as D (6 bases). This CDR3 is 14 amino acids long. V was clipped by 5 bases and J by 3 bases, with 13 bases between them. Germline-derived CDR1 and CDR2 are MNHNS and SASEGT. The CDR3 bases are TGTGCCAGCAGTCAAACACAGGGAGACACTGAAGCTTTCTTT. Translation gives CASSQTQGDTEAFF.

This clonotype showed up many times. J is TRBJ2-7 and V is TRBV5-1, with 7 bases matching TRBD1. The CDR3 covers 13 residues. CDR1 is SGHRS, CDR2 YFSETQ, per germline. The V gene end was trimmed by 5 bases and the J gene end by 7 bases; junction bases not matched to a gene: 9. In DNA, the CDR3 is TGCGCCAGCAGTCGTACAGGGGATCGGGAGCAGTACGTC. Its translation: CASSRTGDREQYV.

This clonotype was counted at least ten times. The V and J genes are TRBV5-5 and TRBJ2-2, with 8 bases fitting TRBD2. This CDR3 comprises 15 residues. CDR1 SGHKS and CDR2 YYEKEE come from the germline V gene (reference sequence). V was pared by 4 bases and J by 5 bases, with 7 bases of the junction left unmatched. CDR3 amino acids: CASSKSGGLTGELFF. The CDR3 DNA reads as TGTGCCAGCAGCAAGAGCGGGGGTCTAACCGGGGAGCTGTTTTTT. Drawing the rest from reference TRBV5-5 and TRBJ2-2, the complete variable domain is DAGVTQSPTHLIKTRGQQVTLRCSPISGHKSVSWYQQVLGQGPQFIFQYYEKEERGRGNFPDRFSARQFPNYSSELNVNALLLGDSALYLCASSKSGGLTGELFFGEGSRLTVL.

This clonotype was observed many times. The chain is built from TRBV5-1 and TRBJ2-5; 7 nucleotides match TRBD1. J was trimmed by 5 bases and V by 1 base; bases with no gene match: 14. The CDR3 loop spans 17 amino acids. Germline V gene data show CDR1 as SGHRS and CDR2 as YFSETQ. The CDR3 DNA sequence: TGCGCCAGCAGCTTGTATCGGGACAGCCTAAACTCGGAGACCCAGTACTTC. This sequence encodes CASSLYRDSLNSETQYF.

This clonotype was seen ten or more times. This chain uses TRBV20-1 with TRBJ1-3, with D uncertain. The CDR3 extends over 13 amino acids. Per germline, CDR1 DFQATT and CDR2 SNEGSKA (reference sequence). The V end was cut by 1 base, the J end by 2 bases, with 6 bases between. DNA of the CDR3: TGCAGTGCTAGAGTGACGGCTGGAAACACCATATATTTT. Protein sequence: CSARVTAGNTIYF.

This clonotype was recorded at least ten times. V gene TRBV7-2 combines with J gene TRBJ2-4; D uncertain. Per germline, CDR1 SGHTA and CDR2 FQGNSA. Trimming stripped 2 bases from V and 0 bases from J, with 11 bases between. The CDR3 sequence is 16 residues long. The CDR3 DNA reads TGTGCCAGCAGCTTAAGGCAGTCGCTAGCCAAAAACATTCAGTACTTC. Its translation is CASSLRQSLAKNIQYF.

This clonotype was recorded at least ten times. The chain couples TRBV6-1 to TRBJ1-1, with D perhaps matching TRBD1 (6 bases). V was trimmed by 6 bases and J by 0 bases, leaving 8 bases between them. This CDR3 has 13 amino acids. Per germline, CDR1 MNHNS and CDR2 SASEGT. The CDR3 here is CASRQGLNTEAFF. The CDR3 DNA sequence: TGTGCCAGCAGACAGGGCTTGAACACTGAAGCTTTCTTT.

Notes on this clonotype: Given a much more abundant clone one base away, this may be a read error. The chain combines TRBV29-1 with TRBJ2-2; no reliable D call. This CDR3 comprises 13 residues. From germline, CDR1 is SQVTM and CDR2 ANQGSEA. V gave up 5 bases and J gave up 1 base, with 8 bases separating them. CDR3 region: CSVQIQNTGELFF. The CDR3 region has the DNA TGCAGCGTTCAAATCCAGAACACCGGGGAGCTGTTTTTT.

The sample holds a few counts of this clonotype. V is TRBV5-1 and J is TRBJ2-1; D not certain. Germline V gene data show CDR1 as SGHRS and CDR2 as YFSETQ. CDR3 size: 15 residues. The V end lost 4 bases, the J end lost 0 bases, and 11 bases lay between the germline ends. DNA for the CDR3: TGCGCCAGCAGCAGCCTCTGGGGCTCCTACAATGAGCAGTTCTTC. It is translated as CASSSLWGSYNEQFF.

This clonotype was seen many times. The CDR3 protein is CAISDQVASGANVLTF. DNA for the CDR3: TGTGCCATCAGTGACCAGGTCGCCTCTGGGGCCAACGTCCTGACTTTC. V usage is TRBV10-3 and J usage is TRBJ2-6; D is ambiguous. The CDR3 has 16 residues. In germline, CDR1 is ENHRY, CDR2 SYGVKD. V gave up 3 bases and J gave up 0 bases, with 9 bases separating them.